This T cell receptor beta chain was recorded in a study of OX40 agonist ivuxolimab in advanced cancers. With regard to the full study: Ivuxolimab, which targeted the costimulatory receptor OX40 (CD134), was an agonistic, fully human IgG2 monoclonal antibody. Intravenous ivuxolimab was administered to patients every 2 weeks at six dose levels: 0.01, 0.1, 0.3, 1.5, 3 and 10 mg/kg. Of the approximately 53 patients in dose escalation, around 19 had hepatocellular carcinoma, roughly 15 had melanoma, 9 had renal cell carcinoma and 9 had head and neck cancer. In the dose-escalation cohort, 65% to 85% of patients were male, and the mean age was approximately 60 years with a range of roughly 20 to 79. Patients were allowed to have had prior anti-PD-1, anti-PD-L1 or anti-CTLA-4 therapy, and approximately 37% of the dose-escalation patients had been treated with checkpoint inhibitors. Partial responses occurred in three dose-escalation patients: two with cutaneous melanoma and one with hepatocellular carcinoma. The purpose of peripheral TCRbeta sequencing was to test whether ivuxolimab changed TCR sequence diversity and led to clonal T-cell expansion. The paper reports the monotherapy dose-escalation portion (N of about 52 patients) of the phase I ivuxolimab trial. Results and caveats for the whole study, not just this receptor: At doses from 0.1 to 3.0 mg/kg, clonal expansion was seen in both CD4+ and CD8+ blood T cells between baseline and week 6. Low levels of normalized T-cell clonal expansion were also seen in some nonresponding patients. After ivuxolimab, CD8+ T cells had more expanded clones than CD4+ T cells on average. In partial responders in the 0.1-3.0 mg/kg groups, normalized peripheral clonal expansion was found to be among the lowest, especially among CD8+ T cells. Antigen specificity was not determined for the clonally expanded peripheral T cells.

Of note for this clone: It lacks a known antigen. Per-base quality was not reported, and no clone a single base away is much larger than it.

Patients with a history of autoimmune disease or receiving systemic immunosuppression were excluded from the trial. Peripheral blood for TCR sequencing was drawn from every dose cohort at baseline, at cycle 4 day 1 and at cycle 7 day 1. Samples were obtained from an open-label, multicenter, first-in-human phase I dose-escalation trial of ivuxolimab. Adults with locally advanced or metastatic melanoma, renal cell, hepatocellular, or head and neck squamous cell carcinoma were enrolled in the trial. Before TCR sequencing, CD4+ T cells and CD8+ T cells were sorted from peripheral blood as separate populations. The germline V gene sets CDR1 to SGHTA and CDR2 to FQGTGA. Including cysteine and phenylalanine, the CDR3 has 13 amino acids. Kept here is only the CDR3 DNA, which spans 39 bases and is read in frame from base 1. Between the V and J ends, shortened by 5 bases and 8 bases respectively, the junction contains 13 bases.

Genomic DNA was extracted from sorted cells for sequencing of the TCRbeta CDR3 region. The immunoSEQ Assay was used for sequencing of TCRbeta CDR3 regions. TCRdb holds this immuneACCESS table with in-frame rearrangements only. Some clones are missing; in checked studies, unresolved V genes explain under half, and the rest has no known cause. The table for this sample lists some 48,000 clones; 84% of them were counted only once. The ten largest clonotypes hold under 30% of the sample. The chain couples TRBV7-3 to TRBJ2-1; the D gene remains uncertain. The clonotype comes from an adult with an advanced solid tumor such as melanoma, head and neck, liver or kidney cancer. Sequencing used CD4+ or CD8+ T cells sorted from blood, obtained in a trial of the OX40 agonist ivuxolimab. The DNA reads as follows: TGTGCCAGCAGCACCCCGGGTTACGATGAGCAGTTCTTC. Protein translation: CASSTPGYDEQFF.